This passage covers 12 T cell receptor beta chains from one sample sequenced in a study of T cell responses to AZD1222 COVID-19 vaccine. The protocol was immunoSEQ multiplex PCR, while the TCRdb copy is restricted to in-frame clones and leaves out a portion. The table has more than 95,000 clones, 85% to 90% seen once; the top ten hold around a quarter. The sample was peripheral blood, taken on day 0 of AZD1222 vaccination. The receptors derive from an adult in good health.

This rearrangement joins TRBV19 to TRBJ1-5; 9 bases line up with TRBD1. Germline loops: CDR1 LNHDA, CDR2 SQIVND (reference sequence). The CDR3 length is 15 residues. Losses at the gene ends were 7 bases for V and 4 bases for J; bases not matched to a gene: 8. CDR3 DNA: TGTGCCAGTAATTTGGACAGGGGAGGAAATCAGCCCCAGCATTTT. Its protein product is CASNLDRGGNQPQHF.

The CDR3 loop is CASSPTSGALNEQFF. In DNA form, the CDR3 reads TGTGCCAGCTCACCAACTAGCGGGGCTCTGAATGAGCAGTTCTTC. The genes are TRBV18 and TRBJ2-1; TRBD2 aligns across 10 bases. The germline V gene encodes CDR1 KGHSH and CDR2 LQKENI. Trimming removed 2 bases from V and 7 bases from J; junction bases left unmatched: 5. This CDR3 spans 15 amino acids.

The V and J genes are TRBV5-6 and TRBJ1-5; possibly TRBD1 for D (6 bases). There are 12 residues in the CDR3. V lost 3 bases and J 11 bases, leaving 12 bases between the germline ends. Germline-derived CDR1 and CDR2 are SGHDT and YYEEEE. CDR3 region: CASSWAAGAQHF. The CDR3 DNA reads as TGTGCCAGCAGCTGGGCGGCAGGGGCCCAGCATTTT. The variable domain in full, with the rest retrieved from reference TRBV5-6 and TRBJ1-5, is DAGVTQSPTHLIKTRGQQVTLRCSPKSGHDTVSWYQQALGQGPQFIFQYYEEEERQRGNFPDRFSGHQFPNYSSELNVNALLLGDSALYLCASSWAAGAQHFGDGTRLSIL.

The chain employs TRBV3-1 (or the pseudogene TRBV3-2) and TRBJ1-2, with TRBD1 matching 9 bases. Germline values: CDR1 LGHDT, CDR2 YNNKEL (reference sequence). V was pared by 4 bases and J by 5 bases, with 5 bases of the junction left unmatched. The CDR3 consists of 14 residues. The CDR3: CASSLRDREYGYTF. Here the CDR3 DNA reads TGTGCCAGCAGCCTCCGGGACAGGGAGTATGGCTACACCTTC.

The chain couples TRBV6-1 to TRBJ1-4, with TRBD1 matching over 11 bases. V shed 3 bases and J 6 bases; nucleotides not matched to a gene: 6. Germline V gene sequence: CDR1 MNHNS, CDR2 SASEGT. The CDR3 has 16 amino acids. The CDR3 protein is CASSEVWDRGYEKLFF. CDR3 nucleotides: TGTGCCAGCAGTGAGGTCTGGGACAGGGGGTATGAAAAACTGTTTTTT.

The rearrangement joins TRBV19 to TRBJ1-6, with 7 bases identical to TRBD1. From germline, CDR1 is LNHDA and CDR2 SQIVND (reference sequence). There are 13 residues in the CDR3. The junction had 5 bases not matched to a gene; V was cut back by 6 bases and J by 9 bases. The CDR3 nucleotides read TGTGCCAGTAGGACAGGGATAGGTTCACCCCTCCACTTT. This encodes CASRTGIGSPLHF.

A word on this clone: A read error may produce the germline difference seen at one junction end. The gene calls are TRBV7-7 and TRBJ2-3; the D gene could be TRBD1 or TRBD2 (5 bases each). Looked up from germline, CDR1 is SSHAT and CDR2 is FNYEAQ (reference sequence). The CDR3 consists of 14 residues. The CDR3 nucleotides are TGTGCTAGCAGCTTAGCAGGGACGGGGGATACGCAGTATTTT. Its translation: CASSLAGTGDTQYF. The full variable domain, rest sourced from reference TRBV7-7 and TRBJ2-3, is GAGVSQSPRYKVTKRGQDVTLRCDPISSHATLYWYQQALGQGPEFLTYFNYEAQPDKSGLPSDRFSAERPEGSISTLTIQRTEQRDSAMYRCASSLAGTGDTQYFGPGTRLTVL.

The table lists this clone with a count of one. The chain carries TRBV2 and TRBJ1-4, with unresolved D. This CDR3 is built from 14 residues. V shed 5 bases and J shed 2 bases, with 9 bases lying between them. Germline CDR1 and CDR2: SNHLY and FYNNEI. In nucleotides, the CDR3 is TGTGCCAGCAGTTGGGCCTCCACTAATGAAAAACTGTTTTTT. Translating it yields CASSWASTNEKLFF. Drawing the rest from reference TRBV2 and TRBJ1-4, the complete variable domain is EPEVTQTPSHQVTQMGQEVILRCVPISNHLYFYWYRQILGQKVEFLVSFYNNEISEKSEIFDDQFSVERPDGSNFTLKIRSTKLEDSAMYFCASSWASTNEKLFFGSGTQLSVL.

A single count supports this clone. The genes are TRBV7-6 and TRBJ2-3, with a weak D call TRBD2 (6 bases). CDR1 SGHVS and CDR2 FNYEAQ come from the germline V gene. Trimming took 5 bases from V and 2 from J, leaving 14 bases between them. The CDR3 is made up of 15 amino acids. The CDR3 loop is CASSERASFTDTQYF. CDR3 nucleotides: TGTGCCAGCAGCGAGCGGGCTAGTTTCACAGATACGCAGTATTTT. The full variable domain, rest sourced from reference TRBV7-6 and TRBJ2-3, is GAGVSQSPRYKVTKRGQDVALRCDPISGHVSLYWYRQALGQGPEFLTYFNYEAQQDKSGLPNDRFSAERPEGSISTLTIQRTEQRDSAMYRCASSERASFTDTQYFGPGTRLTVL.

The chain couples TRBV2 to TRBJ2-7; no firm D call. Germline assignment: CDR1 SNHLY and CDR2 FYNNEI. The CDR3 totals 11 residues. The ends were cut back, 10 bases at V and 4 bases at J, with 11 bases in the middle. DNA for the CDR3: TGTGCCACCCGGACGGTTTACGAGCAGTACTTC. It yields the protein CATRTVYEQYF.

J is TRBJ2-1 and V is TRBV6-6, with TRBD2 matching 8 bases. CDR1 MNHNY and CDR2 SVGAGI come from the germline V gene (reference sequence). This CDR3 spans 16 amino acids. The junction had 5 bases not matched to a gene; V was cut back by 0 bases and J by 4 bases. The CDR3 reads CASSYSRASGYNEQFF. In nucleotides, the CDR3 is TGTGCCAGCAGTTACTCGAGGGCTAGCGGGTACAATGAGCAGTTCTTC.

CDR3 in DNA: TGTGCCCTGGAAGGACAGGGAAAAGAGACCCAGTACTTC. Amino acid sequence: CALEGQGKETQYF. This chain joins TRBV30 and TRBJ2-5; 8 positions match TRBD1. The V gene's germline CDR1 is GTSNPN and CDR2 SVGIG (reference sequence). This CDR3 region has 13 residues. J was trimmed by 3 bases and V by 8 bases; bases with no gene match: 8. The whole variable domain, remainder taken from reference TRBV30 and TRBJ2-5, is SQTIHQWPATLVQPVGSPLSLECTVEGTSNPNLYWYRQAAGRGLQLLFYSVGIGQISSEVPQNLSASRPQDRQFILSSKKLLLSDSGFYLCALEGQGKETQYFGPGTRLLVL.